These 27 T cell receptor beta chains share one sample of origin, sequenced in a study of blood T cell repertoires in COVID-19. Method: immunoSEQ multiplex PCR; TCRdb's copy keeps in-frame clones and lacks some. The sample contains approximately 89,000 clones, 80% to 90% of which appear only once. Sequences were obtained from peripheral blood. These receptors originate from a human donor in a cohort sampled during active COVID-19.

This chain joins TRBV28 and TRBJ1-2; D may be TRBD1 (5 bases). CDR3 length: 18 amino acids. The V and J ends lost 4 bases and 2 bases respectively, with 23 bases between them. Germline V gene sequence: CDR1 MDHEN, CDR2 SYDVKM. CDR3 amino acids: CASSSRRQGGVRNYGYTF. The DNA for the CDR3 is TGTGCCAGCAGTTCCCGGCGGCAGGGAGGGGTAAGGAACTATGGCTACACCTTC.

This clone is termed medium-sized. The chain links TRBV5-5 to TRBJ2-5, with D unresolved. The germline gives CDR1 SGHKS, CDR2 YYEKEE (reference sequence). The CDR3 totals 15 residues. The germline V and J ends were trimmed by 4 bases and 1 base, with 14 bases remaining between them. CDR3 nucleotides: TGTGCCAGCAGCGTCCGTCTTGGCCGCCAAGAGACCCAGTACTTC. Encoded protein: CASSVRLGRQETQYF.

This chain connects TRBV6-2 or TRBV6-3 to TRBJ1-2; TRBD1 matches 10 bases. The CDR3 spans 13 residues. Germline loops: CDR1 MNHEY, CDR2 SVGEGT. After removal of 5 bases from V and 5 bases from J, the junction contained 2 bases not matched to a gene. CDR3 protein: CASSTGQGYGYTF. DNA of the CDR3: TGTGCCAGCAGTACGGGACAGGGGTATGGCTACACCTTC.

The gene calls are TRBV30 and TRBJ2-7; 7 nucleotides line up with TRBD1. The V gene's germline CDR1 is GTSNPN and CDR2 SVGIG (reference sequence). CDR3 length: 14 amino acids. The V and J ends lost 0 bases and 4 bases, in that order; junction bases with no gene match: 6. CDR3 sequence reads: CAWSVHRGLYEQYF. CDR3 coding DNA: TGTGCCTGGAGTGTACACAGGGGTTTATACGAGCAGTACTTC.

This clone was observed once. The V call is TRBV11-1, the J call TRBJ2-6; D remains ambiguous. This CDR3 has 13 amino acids. Trimming took off 3 bases at V and 2 bases at J, with 2 bases between the two ends. Germline CDR1 reads SGHAT; CDR2 reads FQDESV (reference sequence). CDR3 nucleotides: TGTGCCAGCAGCTTTACTGGGGCCAACGTCCTGACTTTC. Translating gives CASSFTGANVLTF.

The rearrangement joins TRBV28 to TRBJ1-6; perhaps TRBD1 as D (5 bases). V dropped 6 bases and J dropped 0 bases, with 18 bases sitting between them. This CDR3 is built from 18 residues. CDR1 is MDHEN and CDR2 is SYDVKM in the germline V gene. As DNA, the CDR3 is TGTGCCAGCAGCGCACTGAGTGGGGGGAGCTCCTATAATTCACCCCTCCACTTT. This sequence encodes CASSALSGGSSYNSPLHF.

The rearrangement uses TRBV3-1 (or the pseudogene TRBV3-2) and TRBJ2-3; the match to TRBD2 covers 11 bases. J was trimmed by 1 base and V by 3 bases; bases with no gene match: 0. Germline-derived CDR1 and CDR2 are LGHDT and YNNKEL (reference sequence). There are 15 residues in the CDR3. CDR3 nucleotides: TGTGCCAGCAGCCAGGGACTAGCGGGCACAGATACGCAGTATTTT. Amino acid sequence: CASSQGLAGTDTQYF.

This clone was detected once. This rearrangement joins TRBV6-5 to TRBJ1-5; 9 bases match TRBD1. The CDR3 extends over 15 amino acids. The germline CDR1 and CDR2 sequences are MNHEY and SVGAGI. The J segment lost 6 bases and the V segment lost 6 bases, leaving 9 bases of the junction unmatched. CDR3 nucleotide sequence: TGTGCCAGCAGAGCCCTAGGACAGGGGCCTCAGCCCCAGCATTTT. It translates to CASRALGQGPQPQHF.

This clone has only a few counts. V gene TRBV5-5 combines with J gene TRBJ1-1; D remains unclear. The CDR3 runs to 13 residues. CDR1 is SGHKS, CDR2 YYEKEE, per germline (reference sequence). V lost 1 base, J lost 5 bases, and 9 bases lay in between. CDR3 sequence (DNA): TGTGCCAGCAGCTTGCACACGAATACTGAAGCTTTCTTT. Its translation is CASSLHTNTEAFF.

The chain recombines TRBV2 with TRBJ2-7, with 9 positions matching TRBD1. This CDR3 is 13 amino acids long. In germline, CDR1 is SNHLY, CDR2 FYNNEI. Unmatched junction bases numbered 3, after V lost 6 bases and J lost 3 bases. This CDR3 is CASSRTGVYEQYF. The CDR3 bases are TGTGCCAGCAGCAGGACAGGGGTCTACGAGCAGTACTTC.

This rearrangement joins TRBV28 to TRBJ2-1, with 12 bases fitting TRBD1. There are 16 residues in the CDR3. CDR1 and CDR2 (germline): MDHEN, SYDVKM. The V and J ends lost 6 bases and 8 bases, in that order; junction bases with no gene match: 11. The CDR3 loop reads CASRSTFGTGGHEQFF. CDR3 bases: TGTGCCAGCAGGTCCACCTTCGGGACAGGGGGCCATGAGCAGTTCTTC.

This clone appeared once. This rearrangement joins TRBV24-1 to TRBJ2-5; 8 nucleotides line up with TRBD1. There are 15 residues in the CDR3. After removal of 3 bases from V and 4 bases from J, the junction contained 6 bases not matched to a gene. CDR1 and CDR2 from the germline V gene are KGHDR and SFDVKD. CDR3 bases: TGTGCCACCAGTGATCCCAGACAGGGGAGAGAGACCCAGTACTTC. Protein sequence: CATSDPRQGRETQYF.

This sequence joins TRBV6-1 and TRBJ1-6, with D perhaps TRBD1 (6 bases). The CDR3 consists of 15 residues. Trimming stripped 0 bases from V and 7 bases from J, with 10 bases between. Germline CDR1 MNHNS, CDR2 SASEGT. The CDR3 here is CASSEADRANSPLHF. DNA of the CDR3: TGTGCCAGCAGTGAAGCGGACAGAGCCAATTCACCCCTCCACTTT.

The table lists this clone with a few counts. The V and J genes are TRBV18 and TRBJ2-1; 10 nucleotides align to TRBD2. The CDR3 length is 16 residues. Germline CDR1 KGHSH, CDR2 LQKENI. V dropped 2 bases and J dropped 7; count of bases not matched to a gene: 8. CDR3 residues: CASSPVLGLATNEQFF. Here the CDR3 DNA reads TGTGCCAGCTCACCAGTTTTGGGACTAGCGACGAATGAGCAGTTCTTC.

The V gene is TRBV13, the J gene TRBJ1-5; 7 bases align to TRBD1. The CDR3 spans 16 residues. V was pared by 3 bases and J by 1 base, with 6 bases of the junction left unmatched. Looked up from germline, CDR1 is PRHDT and CDR2 is FYEKMQ (reference sequence). The CDR3 here is CASSFGRGRSNQPQHF. CDR3 coding DNA: TGTGCCAGCAGCTTCGGAAGGGGGCGAAGCAATCAGCCCCAGCATTTT.

This sequence joins TRBV2 and TRBJ2-2; 7 nucleotides agree with TRBD1. CDR1 and CDR2 (germline): SNHLY, FYNNEI. The CDR3 extends over 13 amino acids. V lost 9 bases to trimming and J lost 0 bases; unmatched junction nucleotides: 1. CDR3 nucleotides: TGTGCCAGTGACAGGGCGAACACCGGGGAGCTGTTTTTT. Translated: CASDRANTGELFF.

The V call is TRBV7-2, the J call TRBJ1-2; D uncertain. V was trimmed by 1 base and J by 5 bases, leaving 11 bases between them. Per the germline V gene, CDR1 is SGHTA and CDR2 is FQGNSA. This CDR3 is 14 amino acids long. As DNA, the CDR3 is TGTGCCAGCAGCTTAGATGAACTTACTTATGGCTACACCTTC. It is translated as CASSLDELTYGYTF.

The rearrangement uses TRBV30 and TRBJ2-7; 7 bases are a match to TRBD1. CDR3 length: 14 residues. Germline CDR1 reads GTSNPN; CDR2 reads SVGIG (reference sequence). V was clipped by 2 bases and J by 0 bases; unmatched bases: 4. The CDR3 coding sequence is TGTGCCTGGAGTAAGGGACAGTACTCCTACGAGCAGTACTTC. Translated, it gives CAWSKGQYSYEQYF.

This chain's CDR3 is CASSTPGGSYNEQFF. In DNA, the CDR3 is TGTGCCAGTAGTACGCCCGGGGGCTCCTACAATGAGCAGTTCTTC. The genes are TRBV19 and TRBJ2-1; tentative D call: TRBD2 (6 bases). Germline CDR1 reads LNHDA; CDR2 reads SQIVND (reference sequence). The CDR3 totals 15 residues. Trimming pared 4 bases from V and 0 bases from J, leaving 10 bases between.

A single count supports this clone. V usage is TRBV3-1 (or the pseudogene TRBV3-2) and J usage is TRBJ2-1; 12 nucleotides match TRBD2. CDR3 length: 16 residues. Germline V gives CDR1 LGHDT, CDR2 YNNKEL (reference sequence). The V gene end was trimmed by 3 bases and the J gene end by 7 bases; junction bases not matched to a gene: 7. The CDR3 sequence is CASSQGLAGGQNEQFF. In DNA, the CDR3 is TGTGCCAGCAGCCAGGGTCTAGCGGGGGGGCAGAATGAGCAGTTCTTC.

The chain links TRBV6-6 to TRBJ1-5; no definite D call. This CDR3 has 16 amino acids. V dropped 6 bases and J dropped 5 bases, with 20 bases sitting between them. Germline V gene data show CDR1 as MNHNY and CDR2 as SVGAGI (reference sequence). The chain's CDR3 is CASSFLLRSVDQPQHF. As DNA, the CDR3 is TGTGCCAGCAGCTTCCTACTCAGAAGCGTCGATCAGCCCCAGCATTTT.

The V call is TRBV6-1, the J call TRBJ2-1, with 11 bases fitting TRBD2. Germline CDR1 is MNHNS and CDR2 is SASEGT. The CDR3 runs to 17 residues. After removal of 3 bases from V and 2 bases from J, the junction contained 6 bases not matched to a gene. Here the CDR3 reads CASSEGLAGGPYNEQFF. In DNA form, the CDR3 reads TGTGCCAGCAGTGAGGGTCTAGCGGGGGGCCCCTACAATGAGCAGTTCTTC.

The chain has TRBV7-2 and TRBJ2-2; D is uncertain. Germline lookup yields CDR1 SGHTA and CDR2 FQGNSA. The V gene lost 3 bases and the J gene lost 2 bases, with 10 bases spanning the gap. The CDR3 sequence is 15 residues long. CDR3 sequence reads: CASSFDTVNTGELFF. In DNA, the CDR3 is TGTGCCAGCAGCTTCGACACGGTTAACACCGGGGAGCTGTTTTTT.

This rearrangement joins TRBV28 to TRBJ2-6; tentative D call: TRBD2 (6 bases). The V and J ends lost 6 bases and 0 bases respectively, with 9 bases between them. Germline loops: CDR1 MDHEN, CDR2 SYDVKM. This CDR3 has 15 amino acids. The CDR3: CASSPRGSGANVLTF. The CDR3 coding sequence is TGTGCCAGCAGCCCGCGGGGCTCTGGGGCCAACGTCCTGACTTTC.

This sequence joins TRBV5-1 and TRBJ2-7; 7 nucleotides match TRBD1. V dropped 4 bases and J dropped 5; count of bases not matched to a gene: 9. Germline V lookup: CDR1 SGHRS, CDR2 YFSETQ. This CDR3 contains 14 residues. The chain's CDR3 is CASSPIGGLDEQYF. CDR3 DNA sequence: TGCGCCAGCAGCCCGATAGGGGGCTTGGACGAGCAGTACTTC.

This rearrangement joins TRBV11-3 to TRBJ1-1; 8 nucleotides agree with TRBD1. Germline assignment: CDR1 SGHNT and CDR2 YENEEA. Trimming cost V 0 bases and J 4 bases; bases outside gene matches: 7. The CDR3 consists of 16 residues. The CDR3 DNA follows: TGTGCCAGCAGCTTAGATGGGCGACAGGGGAGCACTGAAGCTTTCTTT. Its protein product is CASSLDGRQGSTEAFF.

This rearrangement joins TRBV3-1 (or the pseudogene TRBV3-2) to TRBJ2-3, with D perhaps TRBD2 (5 bases). The CDR3 has 14 residues. The V and J ends lost 4 bases and 2 bases respectively, with 10 bases between them. Germline V gene sequence: CDR1 LGHDT, CDR2 YNNKEL (reference sequence). The CDR3 here is CASSLGSFTDTQYF. DNA for the CDR3: TGTGCCAGCAGCCTAGGGAGTTTCACAGATACGCAGTATTTT.